These 23 T cell receptor beta chains share one sample of origin, sequenced in a study of blood T cell repertoires in COVID-19. Profiling relied on immunoSEQ multiplex PCR, and the TCRdb table lists in-frame clones only, not all of them. The sample holds some 96,000 clones; 80% are singletons and the top ten take about 12%. Sequencing input: peripheral blood. These receptors all stem from an older woman with acute or convalescent COVID-19.

V and J are TRBV10-2 and TRBJ1-5, with a possible D match to TRBD1 (5 bases). This CDR3 comprises 12 residues. The V gene lost 6 bases and the J gene lost 5 bases, with 8 bases spanning the gap. Germline lookup yields CDR1 WSHSY and CDR2 SAAADI. CDR3 in DNA: TGCGCCAGCAGCCGGGGGGATCAGCCCCAGCATTTT. Residues: CASSRGDQPQHF.

The chain uses TRBV5-5 and TRBJ2-1; 8 bases agree with TRBD1. Germline V lookup: CDR1 SGHKS, CDR2 YYEKEE (reference sequence). CDR3 length: 15 residues. Unmatched junction bases numbered 5, after V lost 0 bases and J lost 6 bases. CDR3 nucleotides: TGTGCCAGCAGCTTGGGAGAGACAGGGGTCAATGAGCAGTTCTTC. Protein product: CASSLGETGVNEQFF.

The rearrangement joins TRBV2 to TRBJ2-4, with D possibly TRBD1 on 6 matching bases. V was clipped by 0 bases and J by 2 bases, with 17 bases between them. Germline CDR1 SNHLY, CDR2 FYNNEI. This CDR3 region has 18 residues. CDR3 bases: TGTGCCAGCAGTGAAGCCGCCGTCACAGGGTTGCCCAAAAACATTCAGTACTTC. It is translated as CASSEAAVTGLPKNIQYF.

A single count supports this clone. This chain connects TRBV30 to TRBJ2-5, with D unclear. The CDR3 consists of 13 residues. Per germline, CDR1 GTSNPN and CDR2 SVGIG (reference sequence). V lost 0 bases, J lost 4 bases, and 9 bases lay in between. CDR3: CAWSVLPGETQYF. The CDR3 nucleotides read TGTGCCTGGAGTGTATTGCCGGGAGAGACCCAGTACTTC.

The chain combines TRBV19 with TRBJ1-5; no reliable D call. The ends were cut back, 3 bases at V and 0 bases at J, with 9 bases in the middle. CDR1 and CDR2 (germline): LNHDA, SQIVND (reference sequence). The CDR3 runs to 15 residues. Written as DNA, the CDR3 is TGTGCCAGTAGTATCCCCGGAGATAGCAATCAGCCCCAGCATTTT. Translation: CASSIPGDSNQPQHF. The variable domain in full, with the rest retrieved from reference TRBV19 and TRBJ1-5, is DGGITQSPKYLFRKEGQNVTLSCEQNLNHDAMYWYRQDPGQGLRLIYYSQIVNDFQKGDIAEGYSVSREKKESFPLTVTSAQKNPTAFYLCASSIPGDSNQPQHFGDGTRLSIL.

This clone was recorded only once. The chain links TRBV7-9 to TRBJ2-1; the match to TRBD2 covers 11 bases. Germline assignment: CDR1 SEHNR and CDR2 FQNEAQ (reference sequence). Trimming at V came to 5 bases and at J to 7 bases, leaving 7 bases not matched to a gene. This CDR3 is 15 amino acids long. CDR3 region: CASSRLAGPRNEQFF. The CDR3 DNA reads TGTGCCAGCAGCCGACTAGCGGGGCCTCGAAATGAGCAGTTCTTC.

The chain has TRBV27 and TRBJ2-1; possibly TRBD2 for D (5 bases). Germline V gene data show CDR1 as MNHEY and CDR2 as SMNVEV (reference sequence). Trimming left V 7 bases short and J 4 bases short, with 11 bases between. The CDR3 has 13 residues. CDR3 bases: TGTGCCAGCACCCGCCGGGGTTACAATGAGCAGTTCTTC. It is translated as CASTRRGYNEQFF.

The rearrangement links TRBV3-1 (or the pseudogene TRBV3-2) to TRBJ1-1, with D perhaps matching TRBD1 (5 bases). The CDR3 covers 14 residues. Germline V gives CDR1 LGHDT, CDR2 YNNKEL (reference sequence). Trimming cost V 1 base and J 5 bases, with 11 bases left between them. Here the CDR3 DNA reads TGTGCCAGCAGCCAAGTTCCGCAGGGAACTGAAGCTTTCTTT. This translates into CASSQVPQGTEAFF.

The CDR3: CASSTGQEWYGYTF. In DNA, the CDR3 is TGTGCCAGCAGTACGGGACAGGAGTGGTACGGCTACACCTTC. The V gene is TRBV6-5, the J gene TRBJ1-2, with 8 bases that match TRBD1. With V trimmed by 5 bases and J by 8 bases, 10 bases remained unmatched. This CDR3 has 14 residues. Per germline, CDR1 MNHEY and CDR2 SVGAGI.

This chain joins TRBV30 and TRBJ2-5, with 8 positions matching TRBD2. The V segment lost 4 bases and the J segment 5 bases; nucleotides outside the gene matches: 6. CDR3 size: 13 residues. Germline values: CDR1 GTSNPN, CDR2 SVGIG (reference sequence). CDR3 loop: CAWKVAGKETQYF. The CDR3 DNA follows: TGTGCCTGGAAGGTAGCGGGGAAGGAGACCCAGTACTTC.

This chain connects TRBV3-1 (or the pseudogene TRBV3-2) to TRBJ2-7; 8 bases are a match to TRBD1. In germline, CDR1 is LGHDT, CDR2 YNNKEL (reference sequence). The ends lost 4 bases at V and 3 bases at J; junction bases unmatched: 11. The CDR3 is made up of 16 amino acids. CDR3: CASSLGQGLSVYEQYF. The CDR3 DNA follows: TGTGCCAGCAGCCTTGGACAGGGATTATCGGTCTACGAGCAGTACTTC.

The chain has TRBV12-3 or TRBV12-4 and TRBJ2-7; 7 bases map to TRBD1. The CDR3 loop spans 13 amino acids. V gave up 7 bases and J gave up 7 bases; unmatched junction bases: 10. CDR3 DNA sequence: TGTGCCAGCACCATACGACAGGGAAAGGAGCAGTACTTC. Translated: CASTIRQGKEQYF.

This rearrangement joins TRBV10-3 to TRBJ1-4, with D possibly matching TRBD1 (5 bases). Looked up from germline, CDR1 is ENHRY and CDR2 is SYGVKD. The germline V and J ends were trimmed by 6 bases and 1 base, with 12 bases remaining between them. The CDR3 is 15 residues long. The CDR3: CAIRESGGTNEKLFF. The CDR3 coding sequence is TGTGCCATCAGAGAATCGGGGGGAACTAATGAAAAACTGTTTTTT.

This chain joins TRBV24-1 and TRBJ1-5; unclear D gene. V was shortened by 5 bases and J by 4 bases, with 8 bases between the two germline ends. This CDR3 comprises 13 residues. Germline CDR1 and CDR2: KGHDR and SFDVKD. The CDR3 is CATSVSGNQPQHF. The CDR3 DNA reads TGTGCCACCAGTGTGAGCGGAAATCAGCCCCAGCATTTT.

The chain is built from TRBV30 and TRBJ1-5; D gene ambiguous. The CDR3 has 14 residues. The germline V gene encodes CDR1 GTSNPN and CDR2 SVGIG (reference sequence). The germline V and J ends were trimmed by 3 bases and 0 bases, with 9 bases remaining between them. CDR3 loop: CAWSRGLSNQPQHF. The CDR3 DNA sequence: TGTGCCTGGAGCCGGGGTCTTAGCAATCAGCCCCAGCATTTT.

This clone was detected only once. The rearrangement uses TRBV6-4 and TRBJ1-6, with 7 bases identical to TRBD1. Trimming removed 0 bases from V and 7 bases from J; junction bases left unmatched: 6. The CDR3 consists of 16 residues. Germline-derived CDR1 and CDR2 are MRHNA and SNTAGT. CDR3 protein: CASSDSRDRKNSPLHF. CDR3 sequence (DNA): TGTGCCAGCAGTGACTCCCGGGACAGAAAGAATTCACCCCTCCACTTT.

This chain links TRBV6-5 with TRBJ2-1; the D gene is possibly TRBD1 (5 bases). CDR1 is MNHEY, CDR2 SVGAGI, per germline. This CDR3 region has 14 residues. V was cut by 7 bases and J by 3 bases, with 13 bases left in between. The CDR3 DNA follows: TGTGCCAGCACCAAGGGGTACAGCTACAATGAGCAGTTCTTC. Amino acids: CASTKGYSYNEQFF.

This clone occurred once. The chain has TRBV19 and TRBJ1-2; D possibly corresponds to TRBD1 (5 bases). Germline CDR1 LNHDA, CDR2 SQIVND (reference sequence). The CDR3 totals 15 residues. V lost 3 bases and J lost 4, with 15 bases in between. This chain's CDR3 is CASSIFGREGYGYTF. CDR3 in DNA: TGTGCCAGTAGTATCTTCGGCAGGGAGGGCTATGGCTACACCTTC.

This clone turned up a few times. The CDR3 bases are TGTGCCAGCAGCTTAGGCAGGGTATTTGAGCAGTTCTTC. Residues: CASSLGRVFEQFF. This chain connects TRBV7-2 to TRBJ2-1; D is perhaps TRBD1 (5 bases). The ends were cut back, 1 base at V and 9 bases at J, with 10 bases in the middle. CDR3 length: 13 residues. CDR1 and CDR2 (germline): SGHTA, FQGNSA.

The rearrangement uses TRBV5-6 and TRBJ1-3; a weak D match, TRBD1 (6 bases). Trimming removed 3 bases from V and 2 bases from J, with 12 bases in between. Germline V gives CDR1 SGHDT, CDR2 YYEEEE. CDR3 size: 15 residues. CDR3: CASSSNRVPGNTIYF. The CDR3 DNA is TGTGCCAGCAGCTCCAACAGGGTCCCTGGAAACACCATATATTTT.

This sequence joins TRBV11-2 and TRBJ2-7, with D possibly being TRBD1 (6 bases). V was cut by 5 bases and J by 2 bases, with 16 bases left in between. The CDR3 extends over 15 amino acids. The germline CDR1 and CDR2 sequences are SGHAT and FQNNGV. The DNA for the CDR3 is TGTGCCAGCAGCCCACGACAGGTGGATCCCTACGAGCAGTACGTC. It yields the protein CASSPRQVDPYEQYV.

The J gene is TRBJ1-6, the V gene TRBV19, with D tentatively TRBD1 (5 bases). V gave up 3 bases and J gave up 8 bases, with 17 bases separating them. Looked up from germline, CDR1 is LNHDA and CDR2 is SQIVND (reference sequence). The CDR3 loop spans 16 amino acids. In DNA, the CDR3 is TGTGCCAGTAGTATGATCTCGGGGGGAAGGGATTCACCCCTCCACTTT. Its translation: CASSMISGGRDSPLHF.

The chain is built from TRBV5-1 and TRBJ1-6; D is perhaps TRBD1 (6 bases). The CDR3 is 15 residues long. CDR1 and CDR2 (germline): SGHRS, YFSETQ. The V gene lost 0 bases and the J gene lost 7 bases, with 11 bases spanning the gap. The CDR3 sequence is CASSLEGGVNSPLHF. CDR3 coding DNA: TGCGCCAGCAGCTTGGAAGGGGGTGTCAATTCACCCCTCCACTTT.